Following are 13 T cell receptor beta chains from one sample sequenced in a study of blood T cell repertoires in COVID-19. Assay: immunoSEQ multiplex PCR; the TCRdb copy retains only in-frame clones and omits some. The table lists over 55,000 clones, 91% of them singletons, with 2% to 2.5% in the top ten. Sequencing used peripheral blood. These receptors were taken from a man aged 55 to 70 with acute or convalescent COVID-19.

In the case of this clone: Other nucleotide sequences in the sample specify the same CDR3. The chain couples TRBV6-6 to TRBJ2-7; D is unresolved. Germline V gene lookup returns CDR1 MNHNY and CDR2 SVGAGI (reference sequence). Between the trimmed V and J ends, which lost 4 bases and 7 bases, there was a span of 11 bases. The CDR3 sequence is 12 residues long. The CDR3 coding sequence is TGTGCCAGCAGTTCTCCACCTAGGGAGCAGTACTTC. Encoded protein: CASSSPPREQYF.

This chain connects TRBV5-1 to TRBJ2-7; D perhaps matches TRBD2 (6 bases). V gave up 2 bases and J gave up 6 bases, with 15 bases separating them. Germline V gene sequence: CDR1 SGHRS, CDR2 YFSETQ. This CDR3 comprises 14 residues. The CDR3 nucleotides read TGCGCCAGCAGCTTACCAGCGGAGGAGGGCGAGCAGTACTTC. Translating it yields CASSLPAEEGEQYF.

V gene TRBV5-1 combines with J gene TRBJ2-7, with D maybe TRBD1 (6 bases). Germline V lookup: CDR1 SGHRS, CDR2 YFSETQ. There are 14 residues in the CDR3. Trimming took 6 bases from V and 1 from J, leaving 14 bases between them. The CDR3 protein is CASTRQEFSYEQYF. The CDR3 DNA reads TGCGCCAGCACTCGACAGGAGTTTTCCTACGAGCAGTACTTC.

CDR3 sequence (DNA): TGTGCCAGTACCTACCCCGGGAGTTCGAATCAGCCCCAGCATTTT. Translated, it gives CASTYPGSSNQPQHF. The chain uses TRBV19 and TRBJ1-5, with D uncertain. This CDR3 spans 15 amino acids. The ends were cut back, 7 bases at V and 4 bases at J, with 17 bases in the middle. The germline gives CDR1 LNHDA, CDR2 SQIVND (reference sequence).

The chain recombines TRBV6-4 with TRBJ2-1; 9 bases agree with TRBD2. Trimming at V came to 0 bases and at J to 14 bases, leaving 5 bases not matched to a gene. The CDR3 has 13 residues. Germline CDR1 MRHNA, CDR2 SNTAGT. CDR3 region: CASSDSRSGRKFF. CDR3 coding DNA: TGTGCCAGCAGTGACTCGAGAAGCGGGAGGAAGTTCTTC.

This clone showed up just once. This chain connects TRBV6-5 to TRBJ2-4; a weak D match, TRBD2 (5 bases). Trimming stripped 4 bases from V and 15 bases from J, with 13 bases between. CDR3 length: 11 residues. The germline V gene has CDR1 MNHEY and CDR2 SVGAGI. In DNA form, the CDR3 reads TGTGCCAGCAGTTCGGGGTCCTGGGCGTACTTC. This translates into CASSSGSWAYF.

The chain joins TRBV7-3 to TRBJ2-2; 8 bases map to TRBD2. CDR3 length: 18 residues. In germline, CDR1 is SGHTA, CDR2 FQGTGA. V trimming: 0 bases; J trimming: 7 bases; junction bases outside the gene matches: 13. The CDR3 coding sequence is TGTGCCAGCAGCTTAACCCCGCCGACAGCGGGAGTAGGCGGGGAGCTGTTTTTT. Its protein product is CASSLTPPTAGVGGELFF. Drawing the rest from reference TRBV7-3 and TRBJ2-2, the complete variable domain is GAGVSQTPSNKVTEKGKYVELRCDPISGHTALYWYRQSLGQGPEFLIYFQGTGAADDSGLPNDRFFAVRPEGSVSTLKIQRTERGDSAVYLCASSLTPPTAGVGGELFFGEGSRLTVL.

The gene calls are TRBV18 and TRBJ2-1; D might be TRBD1 (6 bases). CDR3 length: 12 amino acids. The germline V gene encodes CDR1 KGHSH and CDR2 LQKENI. The ends were cut back, 4 bases at V and 7 bases at J, with 8 bases in the middle. The CDR3 DNA follows: TGTGCCAGCTCACTGACAGGTAATGAGCAGTTCTTC. Translating it yields CASSLTGNEQFF.

The V and J genes are TRBV19 and TRBJ1-1, with TRBD1 identical over 10 bases. CDR1 and CDR2 from the germline V gene are LNHDA and SQIVND (reference sequence). The CDR3 loop spans 15 amino acids. The ends lost 4 bases at V and 10 bases at J; junction bases unmatched: 12. The CDR3 DNA reads as TGTGCCAGTAGTACCACGACAGGGGGCGGTGGAACAGCTTTCTTT. Protein product: CASSTTTGGGGTAFF.

The chain couples TRBV6-4 to TRBJ2-1, with TRBD2 matching over 14 bases. V lost 7 bases, J lost 9 bases, and 8 bases stayed unmatched. Germline loops: CDR1 MRHNA, CDR2 SNTAGT. This CDR3 spans 15 amino acids. CDR3 in amino acids: CASKKGLAGVGEQFF. The CDR3, as DNA: TGTGCCAGCAAAAAGGGACTAGCGGGAGTTGGTGAGCAGTTCTTC.

V and J are TRBV10-3 and TRBJ1-5; D is ambiguous. V lost 2 bases and J lost 5, with 10 bases in between. The CDR3 is made up of 14 amino acids. Germline V gene lookup returns CDR1 ENHRY and CDR2 SYGVKD. The CDR3 bases are TGTGCCATCAGTGAGACGGGTACGGATCAGCCCCAGCATTTT. It specifies CAISETGTDQPQHF.

This clone came up a few times. V is TRBV28 and J is TRBJ1-1; maybe TRBD1 (5 bases). In germline, CDR1 is MDHEN, CDR2 SYDVKM. The CDR3 is made up of 14 amino acids. V lost 5 bases, J lost 5 bases, and 15 bases lay in between. The CDR3 protein is CASSRLAGGTEAFF. CDR3 coding DNA: TGTGCCAGCAGTCGCCTGGCGGGGGGAACTGAAGCTTTCTTT.

This chain joins TRBV30 and TRBJ1-1; the D is unclear. Germline CDR1 GTSNPN, CDR2 SVGIG (reference sequence). V was trimmed by 0 bases and J by 1 base, leaving 9 bases between them. The CDR3 covers 14 residues. This CDR3 reads CAWSVVQQNTEAFF. CDR3 nucleotide sequence: TGTGCCTGGAGTGTAGTACAGCAGAACACTGAAGCTTTCTTT.